The clone carrying this TCR beta chain came up a few times. Its antigen is undetermined. Individual cDNA molecules carried attached unique molecular identifiers. TCRdb itself ran the 5' RACE reads through MiXCR, one entry per CDR3 protein. The profile shows 50,000 to 60,000 distinct CDR3 sequences, about 10% of them singletons. This record comes from a study of early T cells in non-severe SARS-CoV-2 infection. Regarding the study as a whole: A preference for anti-spike CD8 responses marked VDJdb matching, which missed private and CD4 specificities.

Trimming left V 5 bases short and J 2 bases short, with 9 bases between. This CDR3 region has 14 residues. The V gene's germline CDR1 is SGHTA and CDR2 FQGTGA. This chain joins TRBV7-3 and TRBJ2-2, with D possibly TRBD2 on 6 matching bases. The clonotype comes from an adult who was a healthcare worker with PCR-confirmed SARS-CoV-2 infection or an uninfected control (not recorded which). Specimen: whole blood. CDR3 bases: TGTGCCAGCAGCGAGGGACTTAACACCGGGGAGCTGTTTTTT. Translated: CASSEGLNTGELFF.